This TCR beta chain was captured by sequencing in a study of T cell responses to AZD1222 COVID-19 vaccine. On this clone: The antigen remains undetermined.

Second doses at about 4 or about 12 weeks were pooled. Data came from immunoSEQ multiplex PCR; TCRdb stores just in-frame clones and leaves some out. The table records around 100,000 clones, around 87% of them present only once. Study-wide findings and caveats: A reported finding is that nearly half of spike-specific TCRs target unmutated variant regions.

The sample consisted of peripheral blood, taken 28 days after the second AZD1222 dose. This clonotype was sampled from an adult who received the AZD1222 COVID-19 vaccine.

CDR3 sequence (DNA): TGTGCCAGCAGCGCGGCCGGGCCGCTCGCACCCCTCCACTTT. Protein: CASSAAGPLAPLHF. V gene TRBV5-6 combines with J gene TRBJ1-6; D unclear. CDR1 SGHDT and CDR2 YYEEEE come from the germline V gene. Trimming took 4 bases from V and 11 from J, leaving 16 bases between them. The CDR3 spans 14 residues.